The 19 T cell receptor beta chains presented below share a single source sample, sequenced in a study of T cell repertoires in cytomegalovirus infection (dated by TCRdb to between 2018 and 2021). Antigens for these TCRs are unknown. The listed sequencing device is Illumina HiSeq 1500. In-frame beta chains were kept once TCRdb had trimmed the public reads at Q25 with fastp and called clones with MiXCR. Identical CDR3 proteins give one entry, which carries the most common genes and DNA. The sample table lists about 110,000 distinct CDR3 sequences, 9.5% to 13% of them with a count of one. Jointly, the top ten make up around a third of the sample. The sample was PBMCs, sequenced either directly or after in vitro stimulation (not recorded which). The receptor set was obtained from a human donor in good health (CMV status not recorded). Some clones in this sample may be carry-over from other donors' samples.

The gene calls are TRBV27 and TRBJ2-1; D is possibly TRBD2 (6 bases). V lost 3 bases to trimming and J lost 4 bases, with 13 bases between them. The CDR3 is 15 amino acids. CDR1 is MNHEY and CDR2 is SMNVEV in the germline V gene (reference sequence). The DNA for the CDR3 is TGTGCCAGCAGTTTTTCAGCGGGTCTATACAATGAGCAGTTCTTC. Residues: CASSFSAGLYNEQFF.

This clonotype was seen many times. The chain has TRBV27 and TRBJ2-7, with TRBD1 matching 12 bases. Germline V lookup: CDR1 MNHEY, CDR2 SMNVEV (reference sequence). The CDR3 has 15 amino acids. Trimming took 5 bases from V and 2 from J; bases not matched to a gene: 4. This CDR3 reads CASSAGQGATYEQYF. The CDR3 DNA is TGTGCCAGCAGTGCGGGACAGGGGGCCACCTACGAGCAGTACTTC.

This chain joins TRBV6-6 and TRBJ2-7; no definite D call. Germline V gene data show CDR1 as MNHNY and CDR2 as SVGAGI (reference sequence). V was cut by 5 bases and J by 3 bases, with 17 bases left in between. This CDR3 contains 15 residues. In DNA, the CDR3 is TGTGCCAGCAGTCTTATCGGGCCCACCTACTACGAGCAGTACTTC. Its protein is CASSLIGPTYYEQYF.

At least ten counts were recorded for this clonotype. This rearrangement joins TRBV18 to TRBJ2-5; D may be TRBD1 (5 bases). V dropped 2 bases and J dropped 4 bases, with 5 bases sitting between them. The CDR3 has 12 amino acids. Germline V gene sequence: CDR1 KGHSH, CDR2 LQKENI. The CDR3 here is CASSPRGETQYF. CDR3 nucleotides: TGTGCCAGCTCACCAAGGGGAGAGACCCAGTACTTC.

The rearrangement joins TRBV4-3 to TRBJ2-7; no definite D call. With 4 bases removed from V and 1 base from J, the gap between germline ends came to 8 bases. Germline V gene sequence: CDR1 LGHNA, CDR2 YSLEER. The CDR3 totals 13 residues. CDR3 sequence reads: CASSPSRSYEQYF. DNA for the CDR3: TGCGCCAGCAGCCCGAGTCGTTCCTACGAGCAGTACTTC.

The V and J genes are TRBV28 and TRBJ1-2; D might be TRBD1 (6 bases). V was cut by 5 bases and J by 7 bases, with 8 bases left in between. From germline, CDR1 is MDHEN and CDR2 SYDVKM. CDR3 size: 11 residues. In DNA form, the CDR3 reads TGTGCCAGCAGTCCCAGGGGTGGCTACACCTTC. Translation: CASSPRGGYTF.

This clonotype was seen a handful of times. The chain has TRBV10-2 and TRBJ1-3; 7 bases align to TRBD1. V was clipped by 3 bases and J by 0 bases; unmatched bases: 5. Germline-derived CDR1 and CDR2 are WSHSY and SAAADI. This CDR3 comprises 16 residues. The CDR3 nucleotides are TGCGCCAGCAGTGAAACAGGGGCCTACTCTGGAAACACCATATATTTT. Translating gives CASSETGAYSGNTIYF.

This clonotype was found many times. This chain joins TRBV6-2 or TRBV6-3 and TRBJ2-1; 9 bases map to TRBD2. The germline V gene has CDR1 MNHEY and CDR2 SVGEGT. With V trimmed by 6 bases and J by 10 bases, 10 bases remained unmatched. The CDR3 runs 14 residues. CDR3 in DNA: TGTGCCAGCAGCCCGGGACTAGCCCCCAGGGAGCAGTTCTTC. Protein sequence: CASSPGLAPREQFF.

The chain uses TRBV11-2 and TRBJ1-4; 9 bases line up with TRBD1. This CDR3 region has 15 residues. Looked up from germline, CDR1 is SGHAT and CDR2 is FQNNGV. Unmatched junction bases numbered 4, after V lost 1 base and J lost 7 bases. Here the CDR3 reads CASSLVGTGLEKLFF. As DNA, the CDR3 is TGTGCCAGCAGCTTAGTCGGGACAGGGCTTGAAAAACTGTTTTTT.

The chain carries TRBV27 and TRBJ2-1; 11 bases agree with TRBD2. Losses at the gene ends were 7 bases for V and 6 bases for J; bases not matched to a gene: 11. The CDR3 loop spans 16 amino acids. The germline CDR1 and CDR2 sequences are MNHEY and SMNVEV (reference sequence). The CDR3 reads CASIRGGGTSGNEQFF. CDR3 sequence (DNA): TGTGCCAGCATTAGGGGGGGCGGGACTAGCGGCAATGAGCAGTTCTTC.

This clonotype was counted many times. The chain employs TRBV4-3 and TRBJ2-4; TRBD2 is a possible D gene (7 bases). V was trimmed by 4 bases and J by 1 base, leaving 17 bases between them. CDR1 LGHNA and CDR2 YSLEER come from the germline V gene. The CDR3 has 17 residues. CDR3 in DNA: TGCGCCAGCAGCCCCCTGGGGGGGAGGGGGGCCAAAAACATTCAGTACTTC. Encoded protein: CASSPLGGRGAKNIQYF.

This clonotype turned up a few times. J is TRBJ2-1 and V is TRBV20-1; D is uncertain. The CDR3 is 12 amino acids. Germline CDR1 reads DFQATT; CDR2 reads SNEGSKA (reference sequence). Trimming removed 0 bases at V and 10 bases at J, with 10 bases between. CDR3 in DNA: TGCAGTGCTAGAGACACCTGGAGCGAGCAGTTCTTC. It specifies CSARDTWSEQFF.

This chain uses TRBV4-1 with TRBJ2-7; TRBD1 matches at 9 bases. From germline, CDR1 is MGHRA and CDR2 YSYEKL. Trimming removed 0 bases from V and 3 bases from J; junction bases left unmatched: 9. The CDR3 spans 17 residues. The CDR3, as DNA: TGCGCCAGCAGCCAAGATTATCGACAGGGGGGTTTCTACGAGCAGTACGTC. Encoded protein: CASSQDYRQGGFYEQYV.

At least ten counts were recorded for this clonotype. This sequence joins TRBV7-9 and TRBJ1-1; 8 bases match TRBD1. In germline, CDR1 is SEHNR, CDR2 FQNEAQ (reference sequence). Trimming removed 5 bases from V and 5 bases from J; junction bases left unmatched: 13. This CDR3 contains 16 residues. CDR3 residues: CASSPKRTGRRTEAFF. The DNA for the CDR3 is TGTGCCAGCAGCCCCAAGAGGACAGGGCGAAGGACTGAAGCTTTCTTT.

The chain is built from TRBV7-4 and TRBJ1-1; TRBD1 might be the D (5 bases). Germline V gene lookup returns CDR1 SGHVT and CDR2 SQSDAQ. V lost 1 base to trimming and J lost 0 bases, with 9 bases between them. The length of the CDR3 is 15 residues. DNA of the CDR3: TGTGCCAGCAGCTTAGGGCAGGGAATGAACACTGAAGCTTTCTTT. Encoded protein: CASSLGQGMNTEAFF.

V gene TRBV9 combines with J gene TRBJ2-1; 11 bases are shared with TRBD2. The length of the CDR3 is 14 residues. The junction had 7 bases not matched to a gene; V was cut back by 4 bases and J by 10 bases. Looked up from germline, CDR1 is SGDLS and CDR2 is YYNGEE. DNA for the CDR3: TGTGCCAGCAGCCTCGATACTAGCGGGAGAGAGCAGTTCTTC. Amino acids: CASSLDTSGREQFF.

The sample holds many counts of this clonotype. This chain links TRBV7-2 with TRBJ2-2; 12 nucleotides line up with TRBD2. Germline CDR1 reads SGHTA; CDR2 reads FQGNSA. Trimming took 6 bases from V and 1 from J; bases not matched to a gene: 3. CDR3 length equals 16 residues. The CDR3 loop is CASSRTSGMNTGELFF. Here the CDR3 DNA reads TGTGCCAGCAGTCGGACTAGCGGGATGAACACCGGGGAGCTGTTTTTT. The whole variable domain, filled in from reference TRBV7-2 and TRBJ2-2, reads GAGVSQSPSNKVTEKGKDVELRCDPISGHTALYWYRQSLGQGLEFLIYFQGNSAPDKSGLPSDRFSAERTGGSVSTLTIQRTQQEDSAVYLCASSRTSGMNTGELFFGEGSRLTVL.

This clonotype was seen repeatedly, ten times or more. This chain connects TRBV7-7 to TRBJ1-2, with 7 bases that match TRBD1. J gave up 7 bases and V 2 bases, and 7 bases lay outside the gene matches. Germline V gives CDR1 SSHAT, CDR2 FNYEAQ (reference sequence). The CDR3 runs to 14 residues. CDR3 nucleotide sequence: TGTGCCAGCAGCTTAAGAGACAGGGTGTGTGGCTACACCTTC. It encodes CASSLRDRVCGYTF.

This clonotype was seen at least ten times. This chain connects TRBV11-2 to TRBJ1-4; D ambiguous. The length of the CDR3 is 16 residues. V was shortened by 5 bases and J by 5 bases, with 18 bases between the two germline ends. Germline V gene lookup returns CDR1 SGHAT and CDR2 FQNNGV. Here the CDR3 reads CASSPLPGGLNEKLFF. The CDR3 coding sequence is TGTGCCAGCAGCCCCCTGCCGGGAGGATTAAATGAAAAACTGTTTTTT.